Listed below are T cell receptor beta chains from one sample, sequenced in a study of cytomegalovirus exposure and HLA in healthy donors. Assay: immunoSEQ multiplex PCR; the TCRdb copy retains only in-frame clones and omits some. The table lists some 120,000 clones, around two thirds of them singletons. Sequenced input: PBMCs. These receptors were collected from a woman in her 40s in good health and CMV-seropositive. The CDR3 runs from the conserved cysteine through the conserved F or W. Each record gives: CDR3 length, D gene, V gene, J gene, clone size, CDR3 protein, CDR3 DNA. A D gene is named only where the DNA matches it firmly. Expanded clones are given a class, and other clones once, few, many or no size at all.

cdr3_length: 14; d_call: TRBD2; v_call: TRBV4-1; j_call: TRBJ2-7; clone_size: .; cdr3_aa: CASSHTSGDYEQYF; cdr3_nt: TGCGCCAGCAGTCATACTAGCGGGGATTACGAGCAGTACTTC
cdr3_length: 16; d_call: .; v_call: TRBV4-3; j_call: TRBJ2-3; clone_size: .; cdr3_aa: CASSQDSGVSTDTQYF; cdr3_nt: TGCGCCAGCAGCCAAGATTCGGGGGTGAGCACAGATACGCAGTATTTT
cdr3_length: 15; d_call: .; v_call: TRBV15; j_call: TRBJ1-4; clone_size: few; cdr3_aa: CATSRDLGGNEKLFF; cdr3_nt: TGTGCCACCAGCAGAGATCTTGGGGGGAATGAAAAACTGTTTTTT
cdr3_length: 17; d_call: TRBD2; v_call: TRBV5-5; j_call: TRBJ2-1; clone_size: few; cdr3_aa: CASSLKVVASGRAEQFF; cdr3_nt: TGTGCCAGCAGCTTGAAGGTCGTAGCTAGCGGGAGGGCTGAGCAGTTCTTC
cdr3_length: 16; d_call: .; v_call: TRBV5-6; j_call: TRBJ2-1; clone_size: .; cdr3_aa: CASSLGDYSSYNEQFF; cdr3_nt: TGTGCCAGCAGCTTGGGAGATTATAGCTCCTACAATGAGCAGTTCTTC
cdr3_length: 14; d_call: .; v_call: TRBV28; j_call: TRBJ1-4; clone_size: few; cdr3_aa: CASSFVQRNEKLFF; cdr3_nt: TGTGCCAGCAGTTTCGTCCAGCGCAATGAAAAACTGTTTTTT
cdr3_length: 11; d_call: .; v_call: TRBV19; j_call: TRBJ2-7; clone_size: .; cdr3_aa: CASSFGYEQYF; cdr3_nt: TGTGCCAGTAGCTTCGGGTACGAGCAGTACTTC
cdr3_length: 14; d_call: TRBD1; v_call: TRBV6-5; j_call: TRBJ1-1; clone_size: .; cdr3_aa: CASTLNARQGEAFF; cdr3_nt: TGTGCCAGCACCCTTAACGCTCGACAGGGGGAGGCTTTCTTT
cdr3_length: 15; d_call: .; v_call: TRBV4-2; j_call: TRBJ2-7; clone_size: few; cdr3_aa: CASSQEARQGYEQYF; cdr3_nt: TGTGCCAGCAGCCAAGAAGCGCGGCAGGGCTACGAGCAGTACTTC
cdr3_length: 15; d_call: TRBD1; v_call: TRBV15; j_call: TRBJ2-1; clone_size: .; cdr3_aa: CATSRRGTVRNEQFF; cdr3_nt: TGTGCCACCAGCAGGAGGGGGACAGTTAGAAATGAGCAGTTCTTC
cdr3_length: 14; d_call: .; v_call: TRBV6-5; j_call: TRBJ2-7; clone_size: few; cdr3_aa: CASSYSPRDYEQYF; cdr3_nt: TGTGCCAGCAGTTACTCTCCCAGGGACTACGAGCAGTACTTC
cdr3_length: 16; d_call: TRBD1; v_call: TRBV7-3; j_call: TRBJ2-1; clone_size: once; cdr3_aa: CASSLTGQGSYNEQFF; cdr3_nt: TGTGCCAGCAGCTTAACGGGACAGGGGTCCTACAATGAGCAGTTCTTC
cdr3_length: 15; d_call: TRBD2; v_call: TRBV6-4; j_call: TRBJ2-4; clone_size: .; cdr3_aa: CASSESAGPRNIQYF; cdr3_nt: TGTGCCAGCAGTGAGTCAGCGGGGCCGAGAAACATTCAGTACTTC
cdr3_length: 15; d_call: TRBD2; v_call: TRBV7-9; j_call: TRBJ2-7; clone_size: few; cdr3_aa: CASSLVVGRDHEQYF; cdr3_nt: TGTGCCAGCAGCTTAGTGGTAGGGAGGGACCACGAGCAGTACTTC
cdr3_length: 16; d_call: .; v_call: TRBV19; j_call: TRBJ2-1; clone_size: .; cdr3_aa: CATRDITLGSNNEQFF; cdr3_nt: TGTGCCACCAGGGACATAACATTGGGGAGTAACAATGAGCAGTTCTTC
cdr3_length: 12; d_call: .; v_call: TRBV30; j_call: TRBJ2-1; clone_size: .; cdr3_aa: CAWGAAYNEQFF; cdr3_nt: TGTGCCTGGGGGGCGGCCTACAATGAGCAGTTCTTC
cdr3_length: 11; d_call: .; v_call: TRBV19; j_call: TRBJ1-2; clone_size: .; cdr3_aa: CASSQGYGYTF; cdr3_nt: TGTGCCAGTAGCCAGGGATACGGCTACACCTTC
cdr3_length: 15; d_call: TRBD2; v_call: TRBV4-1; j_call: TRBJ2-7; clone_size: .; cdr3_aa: CASSQAGTSTYEQYF; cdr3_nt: TGCGCCAGCAGCCAAGCCGGGACTAGTACCTACGAGCAGTACTTC
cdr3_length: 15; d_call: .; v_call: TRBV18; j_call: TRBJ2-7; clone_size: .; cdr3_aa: CASSPPEQGPHEQYF; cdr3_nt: TGTGCCAGCTCACCACCGGAACAGGGTCCTCACGAGCAGTACTTC
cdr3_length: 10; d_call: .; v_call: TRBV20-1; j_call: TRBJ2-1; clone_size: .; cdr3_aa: CSARRGEQFF; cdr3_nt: TGCAGTGCTAGACGCGGTGAGCAGTTCTTC
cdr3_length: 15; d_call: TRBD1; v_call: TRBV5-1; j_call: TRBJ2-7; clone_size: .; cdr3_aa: CASSLRQGVNIEQYF; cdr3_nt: TGCGCCAGCAGCTTGAGACAGGGGGTGAACATCGAGCAGTACTTC
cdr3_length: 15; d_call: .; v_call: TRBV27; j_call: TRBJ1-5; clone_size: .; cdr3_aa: CASSLRTPHNQPQHF; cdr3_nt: TGTGCCAGCAGTTTGCGTACCCCCCACAATCAGCCCCAGCATTTT
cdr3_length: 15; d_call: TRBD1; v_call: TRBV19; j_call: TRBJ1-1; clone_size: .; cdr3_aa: CASSIGTAMNTEAFF; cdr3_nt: TGTGCCAGTAGCATAGGGACAGCCATGAACACTGAAGCTTTCTTT
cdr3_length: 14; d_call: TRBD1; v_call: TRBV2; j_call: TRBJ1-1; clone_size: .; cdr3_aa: CASRTDRSYTEAFF; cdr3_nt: TGTGCCAGCAGGACGGACAGGAGCTACACTGAAGCTTTCTTT